The 16 T cell receptor beta chains listed next were all sequenced from one sample in a study of blood T cell repertoires in COVID-19. The assay was immunoSEQ multiplex PCR, and TCRdb's table has in-frame clones only and misses some. Altogether 43,000 or so clones are present, about 90% being singletons, with the ten largest covering 9.6%. Sequences were obtained from peripheral blood. These receptors were taken from an elderly woman with active COVID-19.

The CDR3 DNA follows: TGTGCCAGCAGGGGCCACCATGCAACTAATGAAAAACTGTTTTTT. Protein: CASRGHHATNEKLFF. V is TRBV2 and J is TRBJ1-4; D gene unclear. Germline V gene sequence: CDR1 SNHLY, CDR2 FYNNEI. The CDR3 has 15 amino acids. Trimming removed 6 bases from V and 0 bases from J, with 11 bases in between.

The chain recombines TRBV6-1 with TRBJ2-7, with a tentative D call TRBD1 (5 bases). The CDR3 contains 12 residues. Trimming took 2 bases from V and 9 from J, leaving 11 bases between them. Per germline, CDR1 MNHNS and CDR2 SASEGT. The CDR3 reads CASSENKDMQYF. Written as DNA, the CDR3 is TGTGCCAGCAGTGAAAATAAGGACATGCAGTACTTC.

This rearrangement joins TRBV6-6 to TRBJ1-1, with D unclear. Trimming stripped 6 bases from V and 1 base from J, with 6 bases between. CDR1 MNHNY and CDR2 SVGAGI come from the germline V gene (reference sequence). CDR3 length: 12 residues. CDR3 sequence reads: CASRQPNTEAFF. DNA for the CDR3: TGTGCCAGCAGACAGCCGAACACTGAAGCTTTCTTT.

The CDR3 coding sequence is TGTGCCAGCTCACCAGTGGGGGGGGTTACTGAAGCTTTCTTT. Residues: CASSPVGGVTEAFF. The chain couples TRBV18 to TRBJ1-1; tentatively, D is TRBD1 (5 bases). The CDR3 totals 14 residues. V was pared by 2 bases and J by 5 bases, with 12 bases between. CDR1 is KGHSH and CDR2 is LQKENI in the germline V gene.

The J gene is TRBJ1-1, the V gene TRBV2; the D gene is possibly TRBD1 (5 bases). CDR1 and CDR2 from the germline V gene are SNHLY and FYNNEI. CDR3 size: 13 residues. Trimming removed 6 bases at V and 1 base at J, with 9 bases between. CDR3 residues: CASSLQGNTEAFF. CDR3 in DNA: TGTGCCAGCAGCTTGCAGGGGAACACTGAAGCTTTCTTT.

The rearrangement joins TRBV7-3 to TRBJ2-2; 9 positions agree with TRBD2. Germline lookup yields CDR1 SGHTA and CDR2 FQGTGA. V shed 4 bases and J 2 bases; nucleotides not matched to a gene: 5. The CDR3 sequence is 16 residues long. The CDR3 DNA is TGTGCCAGCAGCTCAAGCGGGGGGCCAAACACCGGGGAGCTGTTTTTT. It specifies CASSSSGGPNTGELFF.

V and J are TRBV6-5 and TRBJ1-2; D is unresolved. V shed 10 bases and J shed 6 bases, with 21 bases lying between them. The CDR3 consists of 14 residues. Germline lookup yields CDR1 MNHEY and CDR2 SVGAGI. CDR3 nucleotides: TGTGCCATATCCCCGGGCGGGCCAAGGGATGGCTACACCTTC. It encodes CAISPGGPRDGYTF.

This clone showed up just a few times. The chain recombines TRBV7-9 with TRBJ2-7, with 7 nucleotides matching TRBD2. The length of the CDR3 is 14 residues. The germline CDR1 and CDR2 sequences are SEHNR and FQNEAQ (reference sequence). J gave up 2 bases and V 5 bases, and 6 bases lay outside the gene matches. The CDR3 sequence: CASSHGTTAYEQYF. CDR3 nucleotides: TGTGCCAGCAGCCACGGGACTACAGCCTACGAGCAGTACTTC.

This clone was seen a few times. The junction differs from germline at one of its ends, possibly a read error. V usage is TRBV11-2 and J usage is TRBJ1-1, with D tentatively TRBD1 (6 bases). In germline, CDR1 is SGHAT, CDR2 FQNNGV. The CDR3 runs 15 residues. The CDR3 DNA follows: TGTGCCAGCAGCTTACAAGCAACAGGGAACGCTGAAGCTTTCTTT. This encodes CASSLQATGNAEAFF.

The chain combines TRBV9 with TRBJ1-5; 7 nucleotides agree with TRBD1. Germline assignment: CDR1 SGDLS and CDR2 YYNGEE. The CDR3 covers 14 residues. Unmatched junction bases numbered 5, after V lost 3 bases and J lost 5 bases. CDR3 amino acids: CASSAQGDDQPQHF. In DNA form, the CDR3 reads TGTGCCAGCAGCGCCCAGGGGGACGATCAGCCCCAGCATTTT.

This clone rates as medium-sized. The rearrangement uses TRBV7-8 and TRBJ1-6; no reliable D call. The CDR3 sequence is 15 residues long. Germline-derived CDR1 and CDR2 are SGHVS and FQNEAQ. Trimming removed 3 bases from V and 7 bases from J, with 13 bases in between. The CDR3 loop is CASSFGNQRNSPLHF. In DNA, the CDR3 is TGTGCCAGCAGCTTCGGGAATCAGAGAAATTCACCCCTCCACTTT.

The genes are TRBV7-8 and TRBJ1-1; D possibly corresponds to TRBD1 (5 bases). CDR3 size: 15 residues. Trimming took off 4 bases at V and 4 bases at J, with 16 bases between the two ends. Germline values: CDR1 SGHVS, CDR2 FQNEAQ. The CDR3 region has the DNA TGTGCCAGCAGCTCTCCCCTGGGGCCGGGCACTGAAGCTTTCTTT. Amino acid sequence: CASSSPLGPGTEAFF.

The chain carries TRBV6-5 and TRBJ1-1; 8 bases are shared with TRBD1. The trim removed 0 bases at V and 11 bases at J, leaving 5 bases unmatched. This CDR3 is built from 13 residues. Per germline, CDR1 MNHEY and CDR2 SVGAGI. The CDR3 coding sequence is TGTGCCAGCAGTTACTCAGGCAGGGGGCATGCTTTCTTT. The encoded protein is CASSYSGRGHAFF.

The chain couples TRBV4-3 to TRBJ2-7; D is possibly TRBD2 (7 bases). Trimming shortened V by 1 base and J by 0 bases, and 16 bases separated the two germline ends. The CDR3 is made up of 17 amino acids. Germline V gives CDR1 LGHNA, CDR2 YSLEER. CDR3 nucleotides: TGCGCCAGCAGCCAAGTGGGGGGCGGGGGCATCTCCTACGAGCAGTACTTC. This codes for CASSQVGGGGISYEQYF.

This chain joins TRBV19 and TRBJ1-1; no reliable D call. Germline loops: CDR1 LNHDA, CDR2 SQIVND (reference sequence). This CDR3 comprises 14 residues. Trimming took 0 bases from V and 6 from J, leaving 11 bases between them. The CDR3 region has the DNA TGTGCCAGTAGTATAGATTTTTCCCGTTCTGAAGCTTTCTTT. It yields the protein CASSIDFSRSEAFF. Filled out from reference TRBV19 and TRBJ1-1, the complete variable domain reads DGGITQSPKYLFRKEGQNVTLSCEQNLNHDAMYWYRQDPGQGLRLIYYSQIVNDFQKGDIAEGYSVSREKKESFPLTVTSAQKNPTAFYLCASSIDFSRSEAFFGQGTRLTVV.

This chain joins TRBV6-1 and TRBJ1-5; 7 bases match TRBD1. Germline assignment: CDR1 MNHNS and CDR2 SASEGT. The CDR3 extends over 15 amino acids. V dropped 0 bases and J dropped 7; count of bases not matched to a gene: 6. CDR3 region: CASSEATGTEQPQHF. The DNA for the CDR3 is TGTGCCAGCAGTGAAGCGACAGGGACCGAGCAGCCCCAGCATTTT.